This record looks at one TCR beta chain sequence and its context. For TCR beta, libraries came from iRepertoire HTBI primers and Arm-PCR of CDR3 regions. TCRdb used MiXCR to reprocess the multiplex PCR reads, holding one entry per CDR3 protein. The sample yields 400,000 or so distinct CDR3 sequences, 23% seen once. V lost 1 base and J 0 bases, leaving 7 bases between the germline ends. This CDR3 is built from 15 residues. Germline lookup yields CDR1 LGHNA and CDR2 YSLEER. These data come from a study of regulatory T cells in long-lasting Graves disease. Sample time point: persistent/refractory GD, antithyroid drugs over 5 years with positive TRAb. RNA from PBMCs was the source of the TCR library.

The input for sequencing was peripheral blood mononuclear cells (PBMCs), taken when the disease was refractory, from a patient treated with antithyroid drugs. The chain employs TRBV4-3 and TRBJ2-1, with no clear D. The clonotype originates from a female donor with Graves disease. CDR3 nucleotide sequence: TGCGCCAGCAGCCAAGGTGCGAGCTCCTACAATGAGCAGTTCTTC. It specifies CASSQGASSYNEQFF.